The 6 T cell receptor beta chains given below trace back to one sample, sequenced in a study of cytomegalovirus exposure and HLA in healthy donors. The PCR ran on 60 Vbeta and 13 Jbeta primers. Using immunoSEQ multiplex PCR, the repertoire was profiled, and TCRdb retains in-frame clones only, with some absent. Found here are about 190,000 clones, around 79% of them singletons; the top ten hold around 1.4%. What was sequenced was PBMCs. Receptors originate from a woman between 50 and 59 years old in good health and CMV-seronegative.

Concerning this clone: The junction differs from germline at one of its ends, possibly a read error. The chain couples TRBV29-1 to TRBJ1-2; D perhaps matches TRBD1 (5 bases). Germline CDR1 SQVTM, CDR2 ANQGSEA. The CDR3 extends over 10 amino acids. The CDR3 spells CSVEDVRAVF. CDR3 bases: TGCAGCGTTGAAGATGTCAGGGCCGTATTC.

This clone was counted only a few times. V usage is TRBV7-6 and J usage is TRBJ2-2, with 9 positions matching TRBD2. The length of the CDR3 is 15 residues. The germline CDR1 and CDR2 sequences are SGHVS and FNYEAQ. V lost 3 bases, J lost 4 bases, and 3 bases stayed unmatched. CDR3 coding DNA: TGTGCCAGCAGCTTGGGCGGGAGGGGCACCGGGGAGCTGTTTTTT. Protein: CASSLGGRGTGELFF.

The chain has TRBV28 and TRBJ1-1, with D tentatively TRBD1 (6 bases). The CDR3 consists of 15 residues. Trimming took 6 bases from V and 4 from J, leaving 18 bases between them. CDR1 and CDR2 (germline): MDHEN, SYDVKM. CDR3 in DNA: TGTGCCAGCAGCCGTCCGGGACAATGGGGCACTGAAGCTTTCTTT. Translated, it gives CASSRPGQWGTEAFF.

The genes are TRBV7-3 and TRBJ1-1, with 7 bases aligning to TRBD1. This CDR3 has 12 amino acids. After removal of 8 bases from V and 5 bases from J, the junction contained 5 bases not matched to a gene. The germline gives CDR1 SGHTA, CDR2 FQGTGA. The DNA of the CDR3 is TGTGCCAGCGGATCAGGGGGAACTGAAGCTTTCTTT. This gives the protein CASGSGGTEAFF.

The table lists this clone with a few counts. V usage is TRBV2 and J usage is TRBJ1-1; TRBD1 agrees at 8 bases. The junction had 8 bases not matched to a gene; V was cut back by 7 bases and J by 4 bases. The CDR3 has 14 residues. Germline V gene lookup returns CDR1 SNHLY and CDR2 FYNNEI. The CDR3 sequence is CASTGGRVGTEAFF. DNA for the CDR3: TGTGCCAGCACAGGGGGCAGAGTAGGCACTGAAGCTTTCTTT.

V and J are TRBV7-2 and TRBJ2-7, with TRBD1 as a possible D gene (5 bases). The CDR3 consists of 15 residues. V lost 1 base and J 2 bases, leaving 12 bases between the germline ends. Germline V gene data show CDR1 as SGHTA and CDR2 as FQGNSA. CDR3 loop: CASSLGTSRTYEQYF. The CDR3 nucleotides are TGTGCCAGCAGCTTAGGGACAAGTAGAACCTACGAGCAGTACTTC.